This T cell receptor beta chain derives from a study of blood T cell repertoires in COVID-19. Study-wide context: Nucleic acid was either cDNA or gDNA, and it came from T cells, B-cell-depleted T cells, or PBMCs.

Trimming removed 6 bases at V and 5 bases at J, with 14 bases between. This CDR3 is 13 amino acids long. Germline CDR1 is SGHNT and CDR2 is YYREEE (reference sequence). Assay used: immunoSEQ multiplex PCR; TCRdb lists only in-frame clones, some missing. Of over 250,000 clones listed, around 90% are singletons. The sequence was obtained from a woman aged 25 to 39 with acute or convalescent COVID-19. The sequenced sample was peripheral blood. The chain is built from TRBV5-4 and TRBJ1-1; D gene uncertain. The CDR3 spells CASTERQGTEAFF. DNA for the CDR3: TGTGCCAGCACCGAGCGGCAAGGGACTGAAGCTTTCTTT.